This T cell receptor (beta chain) came from a study of T-cell memory formation after mild COVID-19. Germline-derived CDR1 and CDR2 are MGHRA and YSYEKL. Trimming took 3 bases from V and 6 from J; bases not matched to a gene: 4. The CDR3 has 14 amino acids. Study-wide results and limits: The main location of contracting CD4+ clones was CM and EM, and that of contracting CD8+ clones was EMRA.

For this clonotype: Its antigen is currently unknown.

TCRdb analysed the 5' RACE reads with MiXCR anew, one entry per CDR3 protein. This sample has around 320,000 distinct CDR3 sequences, with less than 20% found just once. Sample: PBMCs or a T cell subset sorted from them (not recorded which). The TCR sequence derives from a man aged 18 to 30 who had mild COVID-19 (a few samples of this study predate the infection). Cell type and time point are not known. The gene calls are TRBV4-1 and TRBJ2-2; TRBD1 matches at 7 bases. The CDR3 DNA is TGCGCCAGCAGCCAGAAACAGGGGTCCGGGGAGCTGTTTTTT. As protein: CASSQKQGSGELFF.